This passage covers 4 T cell receptor beta chains from one sample sequenced in a study of blood T cell repertoires in COVID-19 (dated by TCRdb to about 2020). The library came from the immunoSEQ multiplex PCR assay. TCRdb obtained this table from immuneACCESS and retained in-frame rearrangements with V and J assigned. These tables miss some clones; where compared with another copy, unresolved V genes account for less than half of the shortfall, and the remainder is unexplained. Here the sample has a few hundred thousand clones; 70% to 85% occur a single time. The ten largest clones take up 13% of the sample. Material for sequencing was peripheral blood. Source of these receptors: a human donor in a cohort sampled during active COVID-19.

This clone was recorded only once. This rearrangement joins TRBV2 to TRBJ1-5; 9 bases map to TRBD1. This CDR3 region has 19 residues. V lost 4 bases, J lost 3 bases, and 16 bases stayed unmatched. Germline CDR1 is SNHLY and CDR2 is FYNNEI. The CDR3 coding sequence is TGTGCCAGCAGTGCTAACAGGGGGCCGGGGGGCTGGTACAATCAGCCCCAGCATTTT. Amino acids: CASSANRGPGGWYNQPQHF. The full variable domain, completed using reference TRBV2 and TRBJ1-5, is EPEVTQTPSHQVTQMGQEVILRCVPISNHLYFYWYRQILGQKVEFLVSFYNNEISEKSEIFDDQFSVERPDGSNFTLKIRSTKLEDSAMYFCASSANRGPGGWYNQPQHFGDGTRLSIL.

The V call is TRBV28, the J call TRBJ1-2, with TRBD1 matching over 8 bases. The CDR3 has 14 amino acids. The J segment lost 7 bases and the V segment lost 0 bases, leaving 4 bases of the junction unmatched. Germline-derived CDR1 and CDR2 are MDHEN and SYDVKM. The DNA for the CDR3 is TGTGCCAGCAGTTTATGGACAGGGGAAAGTGGCTACACCTTC. As protein: CASSLWTGESGYTF.

The chain recombines TRBV5-4 with TRBJ2-7; TRBD1 matches at 8 bases. With 1 base clipped from V and 4 bases from J, the junction kept 4 bases outside the gene matches. This CDR3 spans 14 amino acids. The germline CDR1 and CDR2 sequences are SGHNT and YYREEE (reference sequence). The CDR3 is CASSLYRGMYEQYF. The CDR3 bases are TGTGCCAGCAGCTTGTACAGGGGGATGTACGAGCAGTACTTC.

The genes are TRBV2 and TRBJ2-3; D might be TRBD1 (6 bases). The V gene lost 2 bases and the J gene lost 1 base, with 10 bases spanning the gap. Germline lookup yields CDR1 SNHLY and CDR2 FYNNEI. The CDR3 covers 15 residues. CDR3 nucleotides: TGTGCCAGCAGTGAACCAGGGGTAGGCACAGATACGCAGTATTTT. Protein: CASSEPGVGTDTQYF.